These T cell receptor beta chains were read from a single sample in a study of blood T cell repertoires in COVID-19. Sequenced by immunoSEQ multiplex PCR; TCRdb stores in-frame clones only, minus some. The table has 70,000 or so clones, just under 80% seen once; the top ten hold 8% to 10%. The sequencing sample was made of peripheral blood. These receptors originate from a human donor in a cohort sampled during active COVID-19. The CDR3 runs from the conserved cysteine through the conserved F or W. The D gene is left open where the match is weak. The size entry is marked missing in some rows and otherwise reads once, few, many or a size class.

cdr3_nt cdr3_aa v_call clone_size d_call j_call
TGTGCCTGGAGTCCAGGGACTAGCGGGGGATGGGCAGATACGCAGTATTTT CAWSPGTSGGWADTQYF TRBV30 - TRBD2 TRBJ2-3
TGCGCCAGCAGCCGGACAGAAGACGGGGGGGAGCTGTTTTTT CASSRTEDGGELFF TRBV4-1 - - TRBJ2-2
TGTGCCAGCAGTTACTCGGTGGGGGCGATTGGCAAAAACATTCAGTACTTC CASSYSVGAIGKNIQYF TRBV6-2/TRBV6-3 - - TRBJ2-4
TGCGCCAGCAGCTCTACAGGGATCCAAGAGACCCAGTACTTC CASSSTGIQETQYF TRBV5-1 once - TRBJ2-5
TGTGCCAGCAGTTTGGCCACAACCCAGCCCCAGCATTTT CASSLATTQPQHF TRBV27 - - TRBJ1-5
TGTGCCAGCAGTCCAGGACAGGGGGCAAGAGGAAAGAACACCGGGGAGCTGTTTTTT CASSPGQGARGKNTGELFF TRBV27 - TRBD1 TRBJ2-2
TGCGCCAGCAGCCAAGAGAGAGGGGGTTGGTACGAGCAGTACTTC CASSQERGGWYEQYF TRBV4-3 - - TRBJ2-7
TGTGCCAGCAGCCAACGGGGCTCTGGAAACACCATATATTTT CASSQRGSGNTIYF TRBV3-1/TRBV3-2 few - TRBJ1-3
TGTGCCAGCAGCGTAGTAGCCCGAGCCTCTGGAAACACCATATATTTT CASSVVARASGNTIYF TRBV9 - - TRBJ1-3
TGTGCCAGCAGTTTCAGCGGGGGGTTCAGCACAGATACGCAGTATTTT CASSFSGGFSTDTQYF TRBV27 - TRBD2 TRBJ2-3
TGTGCCAGCTCACCAGGGAGCGGGACGAGCACAGATACGCAGTATTTT CASSPGSGTSTDTQYF TRBV18 - TRBD2 TRBJ2-3
TGTGCCAGCAGCTTAGGGGCGACCAGCGGGGTATCCTACGAGCAGTACTTC CASSLGATSGVSYEQYF TRBV7-9 few TRBD2 TRBJ2-7
TGTGCCAGCAGCAGGAGGAACACCGGGGAGCTGTTTTTT CASSRRNTGELFF TRBV7-8 - - TRBJ2-2
TGTGCCAGCAGCTTAGGAGTGAGTCTAGCGGGAGAAGAGACCCAGTACTTC CASSLGVSLAGEETQYF TRBV7-9 - TRBD2 TRBJ2-5
TGTGCCAGCAGCTACGGACTAGCGGACGAGCAGTACTTC CASSYGLADEQYF TRBV5-4 few TRBD2 TRBJ2-7
TGTGCCAGCCTTCAGCCCCAGCATTTT CASLQPQHF TRBV7-2 - - TRBJ1-5
TGTGCCAGCAGTTTACTAGGGAACACTGAAGCTTTCTTT CASSLLGNTEAFF TRBV28 - - TRBJ1-1
TGCGCCAGCAGCTTGGGCGGGAGGTACTACAATGAGCAGTTCTTC CASSLGGRYYNEQFF TRBV5-1 - TRBD2 TRBJ2-1
TGTGCCAGCAGCCAAGGGTCAGGTAATCAGCCCCAGCATTTT CASSQGSGNQPQHF TRBV3-1/TRBV3-2 - - TRBJ1-5
TGTGCCAGCAGTTTTAGCGGGGGCACGCAGTATTTT CASSFSGGTQYF TRBV6-2/TRBV6-3 - TRBD2 TRBJ2-3
TGTGCCAGCAGATATGAAGGGGTGGGGACCCAGTACTTC CASRYEGVGTQYF TRBV5-5 - - TRBJ2-5
TGTGCCACCAGTGAAGGTGGGAGGCAGAATGAGCAGTTCTTC CATSEGGRQNEQFF TRBV24-1 - - TRBJ2-1
TGTGCCAGCAGTCCGGTCCTGACAGGGACAGGGGCCAACGTCCTGACTTTC CASSPVLTGTGANVLTF TRBV28 - TRBD1 TRBJ2-6